This TCR beta chain was sequenced in a study of spatial heterogeneity in lung cancer. The CDR3 is 15 residues long. V shed 2 bases and J shed 6 bases, with 14 bases lying between them. Per the germline V gene, CDR1 is SEHNR and CDR2 is FQNEAQ (reference sequence). This clonotype was seen only a few times. MiXCR, applied by TCRdb to the 5' RACE reads, yields one record per CDR3 protein. The table shows tens of thousands of distinct CDR3 sequences, with 5.5% to 7.5% occurring only once. Documented time point: sample taken at primary tumor resection. The gene calls are TRBV7-9 and TRBJ2-4; D tentatively fits TRBD1 or TRBD2 (5 bases each). The sequences come from PBMCs, collected at surgery. The TCR comes from a male donor with early-stage non-small cell lung cancer. The DNA of the CDR3 is TGTGCCAGCAGCTTATTCGACGAGAGGGGAAACATTCAGTACTTC. This translates into CASSLFDERGNIQYF.